The entry that follows covers one T cell receptor beta chain sequence. Trimming cost V 6 bases and J 3 bases, with 19 bases left between them. Per germline, CDR1 LNHDA and CDR2 SQIVND (reference sequence). The CDR3 consists of 16 residues. This entry comes from a study of control samples from healthy donors and cancer patients. TCRdb's table, derived via immunoSEQ multiplex PCR, lists solely in-frame clones and lacks some. The data hold 150,000 to 200,000 clones, with around 90% observed a single time. The sequence was collected from a woman between 50 and 59 years old in good health. Material: blood. V and J are TRBV19 and TRBJ2-3; D is unresolved. The CDR3 sequence: CASSKIGVPGTDTQYF. CDR3 nucleotide sequence: TGTGCCAGTAGCAAGATCGGTGTCCCGGGTACAGATACGCAGTATTTT.